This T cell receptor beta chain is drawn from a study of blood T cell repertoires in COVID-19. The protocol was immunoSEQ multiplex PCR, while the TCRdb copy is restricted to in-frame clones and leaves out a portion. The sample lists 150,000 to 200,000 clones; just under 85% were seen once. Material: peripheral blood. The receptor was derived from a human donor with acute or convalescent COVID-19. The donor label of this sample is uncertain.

The CDR3 DNA follows: TGTGCCAGCAGTGAAGCGGGAGGGCGGGGTACGCAGTATTTT. Its protein is CASSEAGGRGTQYF. The V call is TRBV6-1, the J call TRBJ2-3; TRBD2 agrees at 7 bases. The germline gives CDR1 MNHNS, CDR2 SASEGT. CDR3 length equals 14 residues. Unmatched junction bases numbered 5, after V lost 0 bases and J lost 8 bases.